A few counts support the clone carrying this T cell receptor beta chain. The PCR employed 60 Vbeta primers together with 13 Jbeta primers. Measured with immunoSEQ multiplex PCR; TCRdb has only the in-frame clones, and not every one. The repertoire holds some 120,000 clones, roughly 8.6% seen once, with less than 6.5% in the top ten. The data were taken from a study of cytomegalovirus exposure and HLA in healthy donors. The clonotype comes from a woman in her thirties or forties in good health and CMV-seropositive. Sequenced material: PBMCs.

The CDR3 is CASSPDRGRAGGYEQYF. Written as DNA, the CDR3 is TGTGCCAGCTCACCCGATCGAGGCAGGGCGGGAGGGTACGAGCAGTACTTC. The V gene is TRBV18, the J gene TRBJ2-7, with TRBD2 identical over 9 bases. The CDR3 extends over 17 amino acids. With 3 bases clipped from V and 4 bases from J, the junction kept 13 bases outside the gene matches. Germline CDR1 and CDR2: KGHSH and LQKENI.